Shown below are 20 T cell receptor beta chains from a single sample sequenced in a study of cytomegalovirus exposure and HLA in healthy donors. The PCR employed 60 Vbeta primers together with 13 Jbeta primers. Measured with immunoSEQ multiplex PCR; TCRdb has only the in-frame clones, and not every one. The sample records roughly 160,000 clones, 70% to 80% being singletons. Sequencing was carried out using PBMCs. The receptor source for this set is a man between 40 and 49 years old in good health and CMV-seronegative.

This chain uses TRBV27 with TRBJ2-1; 12 nucleotides agree with TRBD2. With 5 bases clipped from V and 9 bases from J, the junction kept 8 bases outside the gene matches. The CDR3 runs 15 residues. The germline V gene encodes CDR1 MNHEY and CDR2 SMNVEV (reference sequence). CDR3 sequence: CASSASGTSGFEQFF. CDR3 nucleotides: TGTGCCAGCAGTGCATCCGGGACTAGCGGGTTTGAGCAGTTCTTC.

Points on this clone: At one end the junction does not follow the germline gene, possibly because of a read error. This chain joins TRBV27 and TRBJ2-6; possibly TRBD1 for D (7 bases). Germline values: CDR1 MNHEY, CDR2 SMNVEV (reference sequence). This CDR3 comprises 17 residues. CDR3 protein: CASSPNRGLSGANGLTF. CDR3 nucleotides: TGTGCCAGCAGTCCCAACAGGGGACTCTCTGGGGCCAACGGCCTGACTTTC.

The chain uses TRBV18 and TRBJ2-5, with TRBD2 matching 10 bases. Germline V gives CDR1 KGHSH, CDR2 LQKENI. V gave up 2 bases and J gave up 1 base; unmatched junction bases: 4. This CDR3 comprises 16 residues. This CDR3 is CASSPSTSGTQETQYF. The CDR3 nucleotides are TGTGCCAGCTCACCAAGCACTAGCGGGACCCAAGAGACCCAGTACTTC.

The J gene is TRBJ2-1, the V gene TRBV11-2, with 7 bases that match TRBD1. Germline loops: CDR1 SGHAT, CDR2 FQNNGV. This CDR3 has 18 residues. V lost 5 bases and J lost 0; bases outside the gene matches: 13. CDR3 loop: CASSPPTHRGFSYNEQFF. In nucleotides, the CDR3 is TGTGCCAGCAGCCCTCCAACGCACAGGGGTTTCTCCTACAATGAGCAGTTCTTC.

The V and J genes are TRBV28 and TRBJ2-1; D unresolved. The V gene lost 2 bases and the J gene lost 6 bases, with 8 bases spanning the gap. The CDR3 is 13 residues long. Germline V gene lookup returns CDR1 MDHEN and CDR2 SYDVKM. DNA of the CDR3: TGTGCCAGCAGTTTAGGCAGACTCAATGAGCAGTTCTTC. It translates to CASSLGRLNEQFF.

The CDR3 DNA reads as TGTGCCAGCAGCTCCCCCTCCTCGACAGCTTCAGGAAACACCATATATTTT. Translated: CASSSPSSTASGNTIYF. The genes are TRBV5-6 and TRBJ1-3; D is perhaps TRBD1 (5 bases). V lost 3 bases and J 4 bases, leaving 20 bases between the germline ends. Germline lookup yields CDR1 SGHDT and CDR2 YYEEEE. This CDR3 region has 17 residues.

The rearrangement joins TRBV2 to TRBJ2-7; the match to TRBD2 covers 9 bases. The V gene's germline CDR1 is SNHLY and CDR2 FYNNEI. The CDR3 is made up of 14 amino acids. The V gene end was trimmed by 8 bases and the J gene end by 5 bases; junction bases not matched to a gene: 10. The DNA of the CDR3 is TGTGCCAGCTCGGGTAGCGGGAGTTTCAACGAGCAGTACTTC. This encodes CASSGSGSFNEQYF.

CDR3 nucleotide sequence: TGTGCCAGCAGCCCCCAGGGATCAGGCATGGATACGCAGTATTTT. Translated: CASSPQGSGMDTQYF. The chain has TRBV7-2 and TRBJ2-3; perhaps TRBD1 as D (5 bases). The CDR3 totals 15 residues. Germline V gene lookup returns CDR1 SGHTA and CDR2 FQGNSA. V was shortened by 5 bases and J by 6 bases, with 18 bases between the two germline ends.

The chain joins TRBV28 to TRBJ2-1; unclear D gene. The CDR3 length is 16 residues. Trimming cost V 10 bases and J 10 bases, with 29 bases left between them. Germline V lookup: CDR1 MDHEN, CDR2 SYDVKM. CDR3 sequence reads: CATRPQTLEARREQFF. CDR3 bases: TGTGCCACCAGGCCCCAGACGCTCGAGGCTCGTCGGGAGCAGTTCTTC.

This clone occurred a few times. V is TRBV7-6 and J is TRBJ2-7, with unresolved D. V was shortened by 5 bases and J by 0 bases, with 14 bases between the two germline ends. Germline V gene data show CDR1 as SGHVS and CDR2 as FNYEAQ. This CDR3 has 15 residues. The DNA of the CDR3 is TGTGCCAGCAGCCCAGAGGCCGGCCTCTCCTACGAGCAGTACTTC. Translation gives CASSPEAGLSYEQYF. The full variable domain, with the rest looked up from reference TRBV7-6 and TRBJ2-7, is GAGVSQSPRYKVTKRGQDVALRCDPISGHVSLYWYRQALGQGPEFLTYFNYEAQQDKSGLPNDRFSAERPEGSISTLTIQRTEQRDSAMYRCASSPEAGLSYEQYFGPGTRLTVT.

This clone is a singleton in its sample. The chain uses TRBV28 and TRBJ1-1; tentative D call: TRBD1 (5 bases). Germline-derived CDR1 and CDR2 are MDHEN and SYDVKM. V lost 6 bases and J 1 base, leaving 12 bases between the germline ends. This CDR3 comprises 14 residues. The chain's CDR3 is CASRQGFGNTEAFF. CDR3 DNA: TGTGCCAGCAGGCAGGGTTTCGGGAACACTGAAGCTTTCTTT.

The V and J genes are TRBV19 and TRBJ2-5, with 8 nucleotides matching TRBD1. The CDR3 has 14 residues. Unmatched junction bases numbered 7, after V lost 3 bases and J lost 7 bases. From germline, CDR1 is LNHDA and CDR2 SQIVND (reference sequence). In nucleotides, the CDR3 is TGTGCCAGTAGTATCGGCCAGGGGGCGGCGACCCAGTACTTC. This sequence encodes CASSIGQGAATQYF.

V gene TRBV18 combines with J gene TRBJ1-1; 9 bases align to TRBD1. Trimming removed 3 bases from V and 3 bases from J; junction bases left unmatched: 8. This CDR3 contains 16 residues. The V gene's germline CDR1 is KGHSH and CDR2 LQKENI. CDR3 sequence reads: CASSPSKTGGDTEAFF. CDR3 coding DNA: TGTGCCAGCTCACCTTCCAAGACAGGGGGAGACACTGAAGCTTTCTTT.

The chain links TRBV7-2 to TRBJ2-3, with D perhaps matching TRBD2 (6 bases). V shed 1 base and J shed 5 bases, with 13 bases lying between them. Per the germline V gene, CDR1 is SGHTA and CDR2 is FQGNSA. CDR3 length equals 15 residues. This CDR3 reads CASSLGPPGVDTQYF. CDR3 DNA sequence: TGTGCCAGCAGCTTAGGGCCCCCGGGGGTAGATACGCAGTATTTT.

The chain is built from TRBV29-1 and TRBJ2-5; 10 bases line up with TRBD2. Germline V gives CDR1 SQVTM, CDR2 ANQGSEA. There are 14 residues in the CDR3. V shed 3 bases and J 9 bases; nucleotides not matched to a gene: 10. DNA for the CDR3: TGCAGCGTTGAGGCAGCGGGAGGGCCCTTGGCCCAGTACTTC. Translation: CSVEAAGGPLAQYF.

This clone was detected only a few times. The chain links TRBV9 to TRBJ2-3, with D possibly matching TRBD2 (5 bases). Germline V gene sequence: CDR1 SGDLS, CDR2 YYNGEE. Trimming removed 0 bases at V and 0 bases at J, with 14 bases between. CDR3 length: 17 amino acids. CDR3 loop: CASSVEGGWFSTDTQYF. CDR3 nucleotides: TGTGCCAGCAGCGTAGAAGGAGGTTGGTTTAGCACAGATACGCAGTATTTT.

This clone was counted only a few times. J is TRBJ2-7 and V is TRBV19; 7 bases are shared with TRBD1. This CDR3 spans 15 amino acids. Trimming at V came to 6 bases and at J to 4 bases, leaving 12 bases not matched to a gene. In germline, CDR1 is LNHDA, CDR2 SQIVND (reference sequence). The DNA of the CDR3 is TGTGCCAGTAGCCTACGACAGGGCGGCCGTTACGAGCAGTACTTC. Protein: CASSLRQGGRYEQYF.

The chain carries TRBV7-2 and TRBJ2-7; D possibly corresponds to TRBD2 (5 bases). The germline gives CDR1 SGHTA, CDR2 FQGNSA. With 2 bases removed from V and 5 bases from J, the gap between germline ends came to 13 bases. The CDR3 runs 14 residues. CDR3 nucleotides: TGTGCCAGCAGCTTAAGGTTAGCGAGTCACGAGCAGTACTTC. Its translation is CASSLRLASHEQYF.

This chain connects TRBV4-1 to TRBJ2-7, with a tentative D call TRBD2 (6 bases). The CDR3 is 14 residues long. Trimming stripped 0 bases from V and 4 bases from J, with 10 bases between. Germline CDR1 is MGHRA and CDR2 is YSYEKL. This CDR3 reads CASSQDLGGYEQYF. CDR3 DNA: TGCGCCAGCAGCCAAGACCTTGGGGGGTACGAGCAGTACTTC.

The rearrangement uses TRBV10-3 and TRBJ1-1, with TRBD1 matching 7 bases. V shed 11 bases and J 0 bases; nucleotides not matched to a gene: 12. There are 15 residues in the CDR3. Germline V gives CDR1 ENHRY, CDR2 SYGVKD. The CDR3 DNA reads as TGTGCCGCGCGGGACAGCTTGTCTATGAACACTGAAGCTTTCTTT. It encodes CAARDSLSMNTEAFF.